A single sample gave rise to the 25 T cell receptor beta chains below, sequenced in a study of blood T cell repertoires in COVID-19. Profiled with immunoSEQ multiplex PCR; TCRdb holds only in-frame clones, not every one. The table includes 130,000 to 150,000 clones, 70% to 85% detected once. The material sequenced was peripheral blood. The receptors were sampled from a woman older than 75 with acute or convalescent COVID-19.

The chain links TRBV7-7 to TRBJ2-3, with unresolved D. V lost 10 bases, J lost 1 base, and 9 bases lay in between. Germline V gene lookup returns CDR1 SSHAT and CDR2 FNYEAQ (reference sequence). CDR3 length: 12 residues. The CDR3 DNA is TGTGCCATTTCGGCGGGCACAGATACGCAGTATTTT. This translates into CAISAGTDTQYF. The full variable domain, rest sourced from reference TRBV7-7 and TRBJ2-3, is GAGVSQSPRYKVTKRGQDVTLRCDPISSHATLYWYQQALGQGPEFLTYFNYEAQPDKSGLPSDRFSAERPEGSISTLTIQRTEQRDSAMYRCAISAGTDTQYFGPGTRLTVL.

This clone was recorded only once. V is TRBV7-9 and J is TRBJ2-7; the D gene is possibly TRBD1 (6 bases). The V and J ends lost 5 bases and 6 bases respectively, with 14 bases between them. The CDR3 has 13 residues. Per germline, CDR1 SEHNR and CDR2 FQNEAQ (reference sequence). CDR3 loop: CASSTNRVREQYF. The CDR3 coding sequence is TGTGCCAGCAGCACTAACAGGGTTCGCGAGCAGTACTTC.

The table lists this clone with a count of one. The chain has TRBV6-2 or TRBV6-3 and TRBJ2-3, with 9 bases aligning to TRBD1. The trim removed 6 bases at V and 4 bases at J, leaving 11 bases unmatched. The CDR3 covers 16 residues. CDR1 and CDR2 from the germline V gene are MNHEY and SVGEGT. The CDR3 sequence is CASSPQPGQGPDTQYF. CDR3 DNA: TGTGCCAGCAGCCCCCAACCGGGACAGGGTCCAGATACGCAGTATTTT.

A few counts support this clone. The chain joins TRBV19 to TRBJ2-4; TRBD1 agrees at 8 bases. J was trimmed by 2 bases and V by 2 bases; bases with no gene match: 11. Per the germline V gene, CDR1 is LNHDA and CDR2 is SQIVND (reference sequence). The length of the CDR3 is 18 residues. The CDR3: CASSIRTGSPASKNIQYF. The DNA for the CDR3 is TGTGCCAGTAGTATACGGACAGGGAGCCCTGCTTCCAAAAACATTCAGTACTTC.

The V and J genes are TRBV7-3 and TRBJ2-1; 9 bases agree with TRBD2. Looked up from germline, CDR1 is SGHTA and CDR2 is FQGTGA. Trimming removed 4 bases from V and 7 bases from J; junction bases left unmatched: 5. This CDR3 spans 14 amino acids. In nucleotides, the CDR3 is TGTGCCAGCAGCTCCGGGACTAGCAGGAATGAGCAGTTCTTC. Encoded protein: CASSSGTSRNEQFF.

The CDR3 loop is CASAGDYEQYF. The CDR3 nucleotides are TGCGCCAGCGCGGGGGATTACGAGCAGTACTTC. The chain uses TRBV5-1 and TRBJ2-7; 7 bases are a match to TRBD2. V lost 7 bases to trimming and J lost 4 bases; unmatched junction nucleotides: 2. The CDR3 length is 11 residues. The germline V gene encodes CDR1 SGHRS and CDR2 YFSETQ.

This chain links TRBV5-1 with TRBJ2-2; 7 bases align to TRBD1. CDR1 is SGHRS, CDR2 YFSETQ, per germline. CDR3 size: 15 residues. J was trimmed by 3 bases and V by 2 bases; bases with no gene match: 4. CDR3: CASSLYRGDTGELFF. The CDR3 DNA reads as TGCGCCAGCAGCTTATACAGGGGAGACACCGGGGAGCTGTTTTTT.

The gene calls are TRBV29-1 and TRBJ1-5, with TRBD1 identical over 10 bases. Per the germline V gene, CDR1 is SQVTM and CDR2 is ANQGSEA. V shed 6 bases and J 5 bases; nucleotides not matched to a gene: 4. The CDR3 sequence is 13 residues long. The CDR3 bases are TGCAGCGTGGCAGGACAGGGGGATCAGCCCCAGCATTTT. Its translation is CSVAGQGDQPQHF.

This chain uses TRBV4-3 with TRBJ1-1, with 7 bases lining up with TRBD1. Germline trimming cut 4 bases from V and 4 bases from J; bases unmatched to any gene: 3. Germline assignment: CDR1 LGHNA and CDR2 YSLEER. The CDR3 has 13 residues. The CDR3 sequence: CASSRTGATEAFF. DNA for the CDR3: TGCGCCAGCAGCCGCACAGGGGCCACTGAAGCTTTCTTT.

The chain joins TRBV7-3 to TRBJ2-1; D might be TRBD2 (5 bases). Trimming shortened V by 2 bases and J by 7 bases, and 15 bases separated the two germline ends. From germline, CDR1 is SGHTA and CDR2 FQGTGA. This CDR3 spans 15 amino acids. This chain's CDR3 is CASSLGLEARNEQFF. The CDR3, as DNA: TGTGCCAGCAGCTTAGGGTTGGAGGCTCGAAATGAGCAGTTCTTC.

The V call is TRBV2, the J call TRBJ2-7, with no clear D. V lost 4 bases and J lost 2, with 6 bases in between. Germline values: CDR1 SNHLY, CDR2 FYNNEI. This CDR3 has 12 residues. CDR3 in DNA: TGTGCCAGCAGTGCGGTTACCTACGAGCAGTACTTC. Protein sequence: CASSAVTYEQYF.

This chain connects TRBV19 to TRBJ1-2, with D possibly being TRBD1 (5 bases). Germline CDR1 LNHDA, CDR2 SQIVND (reference sequence). V lost 6 bases and J lost 2, with 10 bases in between. The CDR3 is 13 amino acids. The CDR3 bases are TGTGCCAGTAGGGCCGCAGGGAACTATGGCTACACCTTC. Its translation: CASRAAGNYGYTF.

V gene TRBV7-3 combines with J gene TRBJ1-2, with D perhaps matching TRBD1 (5 bases). This CDR3 has 15 residues. The V end lost 2 bases, the J end lost 5 bases, and 15 bases lay between the germline ends. Germline V CDR1 and CDR2: SGHTA, FQGTGA. The CDR3 region is CASSLFRAGGYGYTF. CDR3 nucleotides: TGTGCCAGCAGCTTATTCCGCGCCGGGGGTTATGGCTACACCTTC.

About this clone: The junction and the germline gene differ at one end; a read error may be behind it. The sample has other DNA sequences that encode this CDR3 too. The V gene is TRBV27, the J gene TRBJ2-6, with a tentative D call TRBD1 (5 bases). Germline assignment: CDR1 MNHEY and CDR2 SMNVEV (reference sequence). This CDR3 is built from 16 residues. The chain's CDR3 is CASSSSDSSGANVLTF. The CDR3, as DNA: TGTGCCAGCAGTTCCAGCGACAGCTCTGGGGCCAACGTCTTGACTTTC.

CDR3 residues: CASSEYNRATDTQYF. CDR3 sequence (DNA): TGTGCCAGCAGTGAATATAACAGGGCGACAGATACGCAGTATTTT. V usage is TRBV25-1 and J usage is TRBJ2-3; D may be TRBD1 (6 bases). This CDR3 region has 15 residues. Germline V gene data show CDR1 as MGHDK and CDR2 as SYGVNS. Trimming left V 0 bases short and J 3 bases short, with 10 bases between.

The V gene is TRBV30, the J gene TRBJ2-1; D call uncertain. The CDR3 spans 10 residues. Germline values: CDR1 GTSNPN, CDR2 SVGIG (reference sequence). Trimming left V 1 base short and J 10 bases short, with 5 bases between. CDR3 sequence (DNA): TGTGCCTGGAGTGAAGAGGAGCAGTTCTTC. Amino acids: CAWSEEEQFF.

This clone was seen only a few times. Here the CDR3 reads CASSLQGIGGGSTEQFF. The CDR3 DNA follows: TGTGCCAGCAGCCTTCAAGGTATAGGGGGCGGGTCCACTGAGCAGTTCTTC. The V call is TRBV7-3, the J call TRBJ2-1; 7 bases are shared with TRBD1. Germline assignment: CDR1 SGHTA and CDR2 FQGTGA. V was clipped by 5 bases and J by 9 bases; unmatched bases: 19. The CDR3 spans 17 residues.

The chain links TRBV4-2 to TRBJ2-1; D gene ambiguous. Deletions cut 4 bases from V and 5 bases from J, with 9 bases between. In germline, CDR1 is LGHNA, CDR2 YNFKEQ. This CDR3 contains 13 residues. The CDR3 bases are TGTGCCAGCAGCCCCCGCGGCCACAATGAGCAGTTCTTC. This gives the protein CASSPRGHNEQFF.

The rearrangement joins TRBV4-2 to TRBJ1-1, with 9 bases aligning to TRBD1. This CDR3 is built from 15 residues. With 6 bases clipped from V and 4 bases from J, the junction kept 9 bases outside the gene matches. Germline CDR1 reads LGHNA; CDR2 reads YNFKEQ. Written as DNA, the CDR3 is TGTGCCAGCAGGCAACCGGGACAGGGTCGCACTGAAGCTTTCTTT. Residues: CASRQPGQGRTEAFF.

The chain carries TRBV14 and TRBJ1-1, with TRBD1 as a possible D gene (6 bases). V was pared by 1 base and J by 10 bases, with 13 bases between. The CDR3 spans 13 residues. Germline loops: CDR1 SGHDN, CDR2 FVKESK. In DNA, the CDR3 is TGTGCCAGCAGCCAAGTACAGGGCGGTGGAGCTTTCTTT. This codes for CASSQVQGGGAFF. Variable domain in full (rest from reference TRBV14 and TRBJ1-1): EAGVTQFPSHSVIEKGQTVTLRCDPISGHDNLYWYRRVMGKEIKFLLHFVKESKQDESGMPNNRFLAERTGGTYSTLKVQPAELEDSGVYFCASSQVQGGGAFFGQGTRLTVV.

V gene TRBV7-3 combines with J gene TRBJ1-6; 8 bases line up with TRBD1. Germline V gene data show CDR1 as SGHTA and CDR2 as FQGTGA. V lost 5 bases to trimming and J lost 8 bases; unmatched junction nucleotides: 8. The CDR3 covers 15 residues. In nucleotides, the CDR3 is TGTGCCAGCAGCCTCGACAGGGGAGCCCATTCACCCCTCCACTTT. As protein: CASSLDRGAHSPLHF.

The table lists this clone with a few counts. The genes are TRBV5-1 and TRBJ1-2; 7 nucleotides line up with TRBD1. The CDR3 extends over 16 amino acids. Germline V CDR1 and CDR2: SGHRS, YFSETQ. V dropped 5 bases and J dropped 4; count of bases not matched to a gene: 14. CDR3 protein: CASSPLPGQRLYGYTF. For the CDR3, the DNA is TGCGCCAGCAGTCCACTGCCGGGACAGCGCCTCTATGGCTACACCTTC.

This clone was recorded at least ten times. At the DNA level, this CDR3 is encoded by other sequences in the same sample as well. V usage is TRBV20-1 and J usage is TRBJ1-1; D ambiguous. V lost 3 bases and J 3 bases, leaving 8 bases between the germline ends. CDR3 length: 12 residues. CDR1 is DFQATT, CDR2 SNEGSKA, per germline (reference sequence). The CDR3 loop reads CSASPGYTEAFF. For the CDR3, the DNA is TGCAGTGCTAGTCCAGGATACACTGAAGCTTTCTTT.

The chain employs TRBV5-4 and TRBJ2-7; TRBD1 aligns across 9 bases. Losses at the gene ends were 3 bases for V and 6 bases for J; bases not matched to a gene: 7. This CDR3 has 14 residues. Germline values: CDR1 SGHNT, CDR2 YYREEE (reference sequence). The CDR3 reads CASSSGQGASEQYF. CDR3 nucleotides: TGTGCCAGCAGCTCGGGACAGGGAGCAAGCGAGCAGTACTTC.

The rearrangement joins TRBV7-9 to TRBJ1-4; 8 bases map to TRBD1. This CDR3 region has 14 residues. Germline CDR1 reads SEHNR; CDR2 reads FQNEAQ (reference sequence). V lost 5 bases, J lost 5 bases, and 4 bases stayed unmatched. CDR3 protein: CASSLRQGNEKLFF. Here the CDR3 DNA reads TGTGCCAGCAGCCTAAGACAGGGGAATGAAAAACTGTTTTTT.